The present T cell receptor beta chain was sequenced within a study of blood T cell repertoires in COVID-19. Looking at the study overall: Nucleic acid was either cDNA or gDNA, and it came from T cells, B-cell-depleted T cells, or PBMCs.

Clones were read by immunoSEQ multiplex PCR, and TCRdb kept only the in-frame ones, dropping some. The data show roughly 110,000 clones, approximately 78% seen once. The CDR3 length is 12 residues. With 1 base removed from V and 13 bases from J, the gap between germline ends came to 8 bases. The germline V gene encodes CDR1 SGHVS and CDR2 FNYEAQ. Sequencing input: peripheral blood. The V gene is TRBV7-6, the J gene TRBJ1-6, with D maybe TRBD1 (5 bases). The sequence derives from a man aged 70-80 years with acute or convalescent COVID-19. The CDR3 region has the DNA TGTGCCAGCAGCTTAGTGGGGGGGCCCCTCCACTTT. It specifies CASSLVGGPLHF. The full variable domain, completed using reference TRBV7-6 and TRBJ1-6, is GAGVSQSPRYKVTKRGQDVALRCDPISGHVSLYWYRQALGQGPEFLTYFNYEAQQDKSGLPNDRFSAERPEGSISTLTIQRTEQRDSAMYRCASSLVGGPLHFGNGTRLTVT.